This is a list of T cell receptor beta chains from one sample in a study of blood T cell repertoires in COVID-19. Produced via immunoSEQ multiplex PCR; TCRdb's table is partial and in-frame only. The sample lists tens of thousands of clones, over 75% occurring once. The sequenced sample consisted of peripheral blood. The origin of the receptors is a woman in her fifties or sixties with active COVID-19. Each CDR3 is given with its conserved first and last residue. The order of the fields is D gene, J gene, V gene, clone size, CDR3 DNA, CDR3 protein. The D gene is left open where the match is weak. Only part of the rows carry a size: once, few, many, or a class if the clone is expanded.

TRBD1 | TRBJ1-2 | TRBV28 | NA | TGTGCCAGCCGATCTACAGGGGGCAACTATGGCTACACCTTC | CASRSTGGNYGYTF
TRBD2 | TRBJ2-1 | TRBV20-1 | NA | TGCAGTGCTAGTCCACTAGCGGGACCCTACAATGAGCAGTTCTTC | CSASPLAGPYNEQFF
NA | TRBJ2-5 | TRBV14 | NA | TGTGCCAGCAGCCTCCGACCTACAGAAGAGACCCAGTACTTC | CASSLRPTEETQYF
NA | TRBJ2-2 | TRBV19 | NA | TGTGCCAGTATGAACAGTAACACCGGGGAGCTGTTTTTT | CASMNSNTGELFF
NA | TRBJ1-5 | TRBV30 | NA | TGTGCCTGGAGCCCGGGGGGAGCCCTTAGCAATCAGCCCCAGCATTTT | CAWSPGGALSNQPQHF
NA | TRBJ2-2 | TRBV27 | NA | TGTGCCAGCAGTTTTACCCAGACAGGAATGAACACCGGGGAGCTGTTTTTT | CASSFTQTGMNTGELFF
NA | TRBJ1-2 | TRBV12-3/TRBV12-4 | NA | TGTGCCAGCACCTTGCGATCCGACTATGGCTACACCTTC | CASTLRSDYGYTF
NA | TRBJ2-3 | TRBV9 | NA | TGTGCCAGCAGCGTAGCTCCCAGGGGAAACACAGATACGCAGTATTTT | CASSVAPRGNTDTQYF
NA | TRBJ2-1 | TRBV2 | NA | TGTGCCAGCAGTTACTACAATGAGCAGTTCTTC | CASSYYNEQFF
TRBD1 | TRBJ1-1 | TRBV5-1 | NA | TGCGCCAGCAGCTTGGCGGGGACAGGGAGCACTGAAGCTTTCTTT | CASSLAGTGSTEAFF
NA | TRBJ2-3 | TRBV30 | NA | TGTGCCTGGAGTGTACTGCGCGGGGTTAGCACAGATACGCAGTATTTT | CAWSVLRGVSTDTQYF
TRBD2 | TRBJ2-3 | TRBV19 | NA | TGTGCCAGTAGTACTCTAGCGGGAGATACGCAGTATTTT | CASSTLAGDTQYF
NA | TRBJ1-4 | TRBV5-8 | few | TGTGCCAGCAGCTCCAGGGTATTGGATGAAAAACTGTTTTTT | CASSSRVLDEKLFF
TRBD1 | TRBJ2-1 | TRBV7-9 | NA | TGTGCCAGCAGCACTCACAACCGGGACAGGGGCAGTGGTGAGCAGTTCTTC | CASSTHNRDRGSGEQFF
TRBD2 | TRBJ2-1 | TRBV18 | NA | TGTGCCAGCTCACCACCCCTAGCGGGGGCCCTAAGAGAGCAGTTCTTC | CASSPPLAGALREQFF
TRBD1 | TRBJ2-7 | TRBV28 | NA | TGTGCCAGCAGCCTCCCCCTCGGGACAGGGTCCTACGAGCAGTACTTC | CASSLPLGTGSYEQYF
NA | TRBJ2-2 | TRBV5-1 | NA | TGCGCCAGCAGCTTCCTCCAGGGAAACACCGGGGAGCTGTTTTTT | CASSFLQGNTGELFF
NA | TRBJ2-3 | TRBV12-3/TRBV12-4 | NA | TGTGCCAGCAGTCCCATAGGCACAGATACGCAGTATTTT | CASSPIGTDTQYF
TRBD1 | TRBJ1-2 | TRBV9 | NA | TGTGCCAGCAGCGCAACCGACAGGGCGGATGGCTACACCTTC | CASSATDRADGYTF
NA | TRBJ1-1 | TRBV5-1 | NA | TGCGCCAGCAGCCTTAAACAGGACACTGAAGCTTTCTTT | CASSLKQDTEAFF
NA | TRBJ1-6 | TRBV6-5 | few | TGTGCCAGCCTCATCGGTTATAATTCACCCCTCCACTTT | CASLIGYNSPLHF
TRBD1 | TRBJ1-4 | TRBV28 | NA | TGTGCCAGCAGTTCGAACAGGGGACCTAATGAAAAACTGTTTTTT | CASSSNRGPNEKLFF
TRBD2 | TRBJ2-1 | TRBV7-3 | NA | TGTGCCAGCAGCTTAGGTACTAGCGGAGGGGGCAATGAGCAGTTCTTC | CASSLGTSGGGNEQFF
TRBD1 | TRBJ2-3 | TRBV2 | NA | TGTGCCAGCAGATTGGGACAGGGGGGGGATACGCAGTATTTT | CASRLGQGGDTQYF
NA | TRBJ2-7 | TRBV2 | few | TGTGCCAGCAAAACAGGGGGGGTCTACGAGCAGTACTTC | CASKTGGVYEQYF
TRBD1 | TRBJ2-3 | TRBV3-1/TRBV3-2 | NA | TGTGCCAGCAGCCAAGGATTTAAGACAGGGGGATCAGATACGCAGTATTTT | CASSQGFKTGGSDTQYF
TRBD2 | TRBJ2-7 | TRBV5-4 | NA | TGTGCCAGCAGCTTGGGGGCTAGCGGAGCCTACGAGCAGTACTTC | CASSLGASGAYEQYF
NA | TRBJ1-2 | TRBV19 | once | TGTGCCAGTACCCAGTCAACTGGCTACACCTTC | CASTQSTGYTF
TRBD2 | TRBJ2-3 | TRBV7-3 | NA | TGTGCCAGCAGCAGGGGACTAGAGGGGCCCACAGATACGCAGTATTTT | CASSRGLEGPTDTQYF
NA | TRBJ1-3 | TRBV6-1 | NA | TGTGCCAGCAGTGAATCCCCACAGGGTTCTGGAAACACCATATATTTT | CASSESPQGSGNTIYF
NA | TRBJ1-2 | TRBV7-9 | NA | TGTGCCAGCAGCGCACGGGGGGACTATGGCTACACCTTC | CASSARGDYGYTF
NA | TRBJ1-2 | TRBV19 | once | TGTGCCAGTAGTAAGCACCGGACAGTAAACGGGGACTATGGCTACACCTTC | CASSKHRTVNGDYGYTF
NA | TRBJ1-1 | TRBV2 | once | TGTGCCAGCAGTCCATGGACACCTAACACTGAAGCTTTCTTT | CASSPWTPNTEAFF
TRBD1 | TRBJ1-5 | TRBV6-2/TRBV6-3 | few | TGTGCCAGCAGCCGTGGACAGGGGGGGGTGGGCAATCAGCCCCAGCATTTT | CASSRGQGGVGNQPQHF
NA | TRBJ2-1 | TRBV7-9 | NA | TGTGCCAGCAGCCCGAGGGGGGGGTTGGATGAGCAGTTCTTC | CASSPRGGLDEQFF
NA | TRBJ2-7 | TRBV27 | NA | TGTGCCAGCAGTTTATCGTTGACTCCCCGCTACGAGCAGTACTTC | CASSLSLTPRYEQYF
TRBD2 | TRBJ2-7 | TRBV2 | NA | TGTGCCAGCAGTGGAGGACTAGCGGGAGTGGGACACGAGCAGTACTTC | CASSGGLAGVGHEQYF
TRBD1 | TRBJ1-4 | TRBV25-1 | NA | TGTGCCAGCAGTATCCCGGGACAGGGTATTGAAAAACTGTTTTTT | CASSIPGQGIEKLFF
TRBD1 | TRBJ1-1 | TRBV10-3 | NA | TGTGCCATCACAGGGGACAGATTGAACACTGAAGCTTTCTTT | CAITGDRLNTEAFF
TRBD1 | TRBJ1-1 | TRBV7-6 | NA | TGTGCCAGCAGCTTAGTTTCGGACAGGGCTAGTGAAGCTTTCTTT | CASSLVSDRASEAFF
NA | TRBJ1-3 | TRBV28 | NA | TGTGCCAGCAGAACCAGATTCGACAGTTGGACCATATATTTT | CASRTRFDSWTIYF
NA | TRBJ1-2 | TRBV7-9 | NA | TGTGCCAGCAGCTCCCGGACAGTCTCGCATGGCTACACCTTC | CASSSRTVSHGYTF
NA | TRBJ2-5 | TRBV7-9 | NA | TGTGCCAGCAGCCTCGCCGGGGAGACCCAGTACTTC | CASSLAGETQYF
TRBD1 | TRBJ2-6 | TRBV10-3 | NA | TGTGCCATCCAAAGCCAAGGGGGCACTGGGGCCAACGTCCTGACTTTC | CAIQSQGGTGANVLTF
NA | TRBJ2-7 | TRBV23-1 | NA | TGCGCCAGCAGTCAATCGAAGCCGCGCGCGAACGAGCAGTACTTC | CASSQSKPRANEQYF
TRBD2 | TRBJ2-2 | TRBV19 | NA | TGTGCCAGTAGGTGGGGACTAGCGGGATCCGGGGAGCTGTTTTTT | CASRWGLAGSGELFF
NA | TRBJ1-4 | TRBV4-2 | NA | TGTGCCAGCAGCCCCCTCCCGGGGGGAAAACTGTTTTTT | CASSPLPGGKLFF
TRBD1 | TRBJ1-4 | TRBV28 | once | TGTGCCAGCAGTCATTCGGGACAGGTCAATGAAAAACTGTTTTTT | CASSHSGQVNEKLFF
TRBD2 | TRBJ2-1 | TRBV6-1 | once | TGTGCCAGCAGTGAAACCCACCGGACTAGTCTTGAGCAGTTCTTC | CASSETHRTSLEQFF
TRBD1 | TRBJ2-5 | TRBV11-2 | NA | TGTGCCAGCAGCCAGGACAGGGGCGTGATTGGGGAGACCCAGTACTTC | CASSQDRGVIGETQYF
TRBD1 | TRBJ2-7 | TRBV27 | NA | TGTGCCAGCAGGGACCCCGGGACAGGCCGCTACGAGCAGTACTTC | CASRDPGTGRYEQYF
TRBD2 | TRBJ2-1 | TRBV29-1 | NA | TGCAGCGTTGATGGACTAGCGGGTAGCAATGAGCAGTTCTTC | CSVDGLAGSNEQFF
NA | TRBJ2-6 | TRBV3-1/TRBV3-2 | NA | TGTGCCAGCAGCCAAGATCAAGGGGCCAACGTCCTGACTTTC | CASSQDQGANVLTF
TRBD2 | TRBJ2-5 | TRBV27 | NA | TGTGCCAGCAGTCGTAGCGGGGCACGGGAGACCCAGTACTTC | CASSRSGARETQYF
TRBD1 | TRBJ2-2 | TRBV4-1 | NA | TGCGCCAGCAGCCAAGGACAGGGGGCCATCGGGGAGCTGTTTTTT | CASSQGQGAIGELFF